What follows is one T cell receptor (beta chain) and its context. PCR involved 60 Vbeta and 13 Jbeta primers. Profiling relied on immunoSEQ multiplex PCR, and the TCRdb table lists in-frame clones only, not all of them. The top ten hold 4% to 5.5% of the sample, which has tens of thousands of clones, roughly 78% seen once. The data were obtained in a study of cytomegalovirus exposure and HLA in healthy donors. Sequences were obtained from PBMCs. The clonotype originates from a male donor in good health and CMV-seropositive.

CDR3 coding DNA: TGTGCCAGCAGCTTACTAACTAGCGTCTACGAGCAGTACTTC. Protein: CASSLLTSVYEQYF. The chain is built from TRBV11-2 and TRBJ2-7; 7 bases agree with TRBD2. This CDR3 region has 14 residues. Germline trimming cut 2 bases from V and 3 bases from J; bases unmatched to any gene: 4. Germline lookup yields CDR1 SGHAT and CDR2 FQNNGV.